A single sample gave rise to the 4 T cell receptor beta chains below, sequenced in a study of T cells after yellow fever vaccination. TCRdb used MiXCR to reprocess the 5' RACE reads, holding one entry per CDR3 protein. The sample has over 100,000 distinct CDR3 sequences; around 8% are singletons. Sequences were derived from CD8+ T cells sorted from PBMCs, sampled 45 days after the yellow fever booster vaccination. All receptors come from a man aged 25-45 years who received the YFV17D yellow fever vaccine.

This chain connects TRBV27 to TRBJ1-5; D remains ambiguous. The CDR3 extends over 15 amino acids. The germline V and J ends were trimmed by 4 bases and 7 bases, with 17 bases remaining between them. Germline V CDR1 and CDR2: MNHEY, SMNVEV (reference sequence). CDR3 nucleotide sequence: TGTGCCAGCAGTTCCTCCGTGGCGGGTCAGCAGCCCCAGCATTTT. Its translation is CASSSSVAGQQPQHF.

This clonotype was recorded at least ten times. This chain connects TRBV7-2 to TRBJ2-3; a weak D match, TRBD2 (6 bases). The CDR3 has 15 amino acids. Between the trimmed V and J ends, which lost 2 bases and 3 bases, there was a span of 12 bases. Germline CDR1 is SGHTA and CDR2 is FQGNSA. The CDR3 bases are TGTGCCAGCAGCTTAACCGGGAGTAGGACAGATACGCAGTATTTT. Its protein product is CASSLTGSRTDTQYF.

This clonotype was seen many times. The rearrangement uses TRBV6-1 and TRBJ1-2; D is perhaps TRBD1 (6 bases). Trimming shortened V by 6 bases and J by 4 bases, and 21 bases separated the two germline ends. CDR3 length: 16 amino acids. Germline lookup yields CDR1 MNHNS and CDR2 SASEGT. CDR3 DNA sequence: TGTGCCAGCAGCCCCCCCGGGGGGCGATACCTCTATGGCTACACCTTC. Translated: CASSPPGGRYLYGYTF.

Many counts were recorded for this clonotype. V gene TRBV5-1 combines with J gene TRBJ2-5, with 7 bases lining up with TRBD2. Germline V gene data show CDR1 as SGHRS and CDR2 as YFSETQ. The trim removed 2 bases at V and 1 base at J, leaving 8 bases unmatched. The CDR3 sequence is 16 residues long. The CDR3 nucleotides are TGCGCCAGCAGCTTCCGGGCTAGCGGTCTCCAAGAGACCCAGTACTTC. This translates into CASSFRASGLQETQYF.